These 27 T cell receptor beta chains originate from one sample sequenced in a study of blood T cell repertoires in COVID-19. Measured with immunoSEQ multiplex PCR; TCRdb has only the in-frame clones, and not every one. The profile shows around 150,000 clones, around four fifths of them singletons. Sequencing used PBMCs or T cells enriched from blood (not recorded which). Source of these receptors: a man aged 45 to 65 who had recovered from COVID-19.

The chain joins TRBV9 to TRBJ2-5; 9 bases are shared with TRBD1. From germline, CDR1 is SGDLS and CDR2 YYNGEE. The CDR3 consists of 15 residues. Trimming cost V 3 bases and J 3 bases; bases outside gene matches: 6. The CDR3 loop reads CASSAGTGSKETQYF. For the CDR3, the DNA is TGTGCCAGCAGCGCCGGGACAGGGTCGAAAGAGACCCAGTACTTC.

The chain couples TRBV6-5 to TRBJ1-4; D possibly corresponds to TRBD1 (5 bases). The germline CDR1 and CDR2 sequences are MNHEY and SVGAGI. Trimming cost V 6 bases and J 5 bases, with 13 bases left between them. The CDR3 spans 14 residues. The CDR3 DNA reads TGTGCCAGCAGAAACAACGGGGGAAATGAAAAACTGTTTTTT. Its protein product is CASRNNGGNEKLFF.

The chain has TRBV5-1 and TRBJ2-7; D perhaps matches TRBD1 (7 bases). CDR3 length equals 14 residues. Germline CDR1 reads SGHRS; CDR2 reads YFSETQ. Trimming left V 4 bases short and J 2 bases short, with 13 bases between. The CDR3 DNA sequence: TGCGCCAGCAGCGATCAGGGGGGACCCTACGAGCAGTACTTC. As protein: CASSDQGGPYEQYF. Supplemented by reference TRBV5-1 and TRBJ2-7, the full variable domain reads KAGVTQTPRYLIKTRGQQVTLSCSPISGHRSVSWYQQTPGQGLQFLFEYFSETQRNKGNFPGRFSGRQFSNSRSEMNVSTLELGDSALYLCASSDQGGPYEQYFGPGTRLTVT.

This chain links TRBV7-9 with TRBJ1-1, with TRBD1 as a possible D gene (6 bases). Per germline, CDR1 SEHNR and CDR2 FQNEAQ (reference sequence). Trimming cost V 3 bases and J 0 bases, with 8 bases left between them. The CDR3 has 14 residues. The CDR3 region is CASSLTGMNTEAFF. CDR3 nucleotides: TGTGCCAGCAGCTTGACAGGAATGAACACTGAAGCTTTCTTT.

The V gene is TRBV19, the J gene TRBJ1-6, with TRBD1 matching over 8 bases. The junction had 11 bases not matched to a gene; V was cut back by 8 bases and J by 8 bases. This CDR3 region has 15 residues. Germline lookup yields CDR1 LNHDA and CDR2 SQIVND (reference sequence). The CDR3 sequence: CASSVVGQGYSPLHF. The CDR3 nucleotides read TGTGCCAGTTCAGTAGTCGGACAGGGTTATTCACCCCTCCACTTT.

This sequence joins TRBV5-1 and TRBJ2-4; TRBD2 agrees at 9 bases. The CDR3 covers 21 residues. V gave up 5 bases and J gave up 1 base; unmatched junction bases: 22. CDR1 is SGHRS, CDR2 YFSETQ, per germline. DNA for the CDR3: TGCGCCAGCAGACGTAGCGGGGGCCCCCTTAAAGCCGGTAGCGCCAAAAACATTCAGTACTTC. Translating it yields CASRRSGGPLKAGSAKNIQYF.

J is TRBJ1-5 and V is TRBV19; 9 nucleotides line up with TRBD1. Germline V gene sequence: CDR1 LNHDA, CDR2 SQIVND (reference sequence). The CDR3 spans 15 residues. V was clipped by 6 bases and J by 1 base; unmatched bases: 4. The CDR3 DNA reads TGTGCCAGTAGGACTACAGGGGGCAGCAATCAGCCCCAGCATTTT. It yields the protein CASRTTGGSNQPQHF.

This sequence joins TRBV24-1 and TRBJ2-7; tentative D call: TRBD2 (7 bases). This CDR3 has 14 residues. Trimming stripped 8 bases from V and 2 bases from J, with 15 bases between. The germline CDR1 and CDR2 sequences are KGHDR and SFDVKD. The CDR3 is CATTKGGEAYEQYF. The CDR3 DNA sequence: TGTGCCACCACCAAGGGGGGGGAAGCCTACGAGCAGTACTTC.

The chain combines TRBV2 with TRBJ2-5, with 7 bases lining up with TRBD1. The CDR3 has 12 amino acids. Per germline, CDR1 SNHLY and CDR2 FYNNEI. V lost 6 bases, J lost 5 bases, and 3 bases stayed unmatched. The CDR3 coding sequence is TGTGCCAGCAGGGTACAGGGGGAGACCCAGTACTTC. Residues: CASRVQGETQYF.

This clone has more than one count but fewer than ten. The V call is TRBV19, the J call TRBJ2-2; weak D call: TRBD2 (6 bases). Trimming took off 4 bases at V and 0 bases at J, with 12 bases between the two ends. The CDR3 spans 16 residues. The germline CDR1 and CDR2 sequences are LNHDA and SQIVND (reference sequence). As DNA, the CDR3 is TGTGCCAGTAGTAAGGACTACATATCGAACACCGGGGAGCTGTTTTTT. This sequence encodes CASSKDYISNTGELFF.

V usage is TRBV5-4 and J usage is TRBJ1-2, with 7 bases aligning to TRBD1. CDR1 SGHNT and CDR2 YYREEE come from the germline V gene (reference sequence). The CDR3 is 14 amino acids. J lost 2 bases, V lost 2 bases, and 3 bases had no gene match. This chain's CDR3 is CASSFQGQNYGYTF. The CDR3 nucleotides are TGTGCCAGCAGCTTCCAGGGACAGAACTATGGCTACACCTTC.

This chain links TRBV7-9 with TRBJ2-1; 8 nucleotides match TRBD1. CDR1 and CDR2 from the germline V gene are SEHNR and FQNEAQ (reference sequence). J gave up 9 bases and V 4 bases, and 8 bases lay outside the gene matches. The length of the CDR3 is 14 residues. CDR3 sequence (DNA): TGTGCCAGCAGCTCAGTAGACAGGGGAATTGAGCAGTTCTTC. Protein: CASSSVDRGIEQFF.

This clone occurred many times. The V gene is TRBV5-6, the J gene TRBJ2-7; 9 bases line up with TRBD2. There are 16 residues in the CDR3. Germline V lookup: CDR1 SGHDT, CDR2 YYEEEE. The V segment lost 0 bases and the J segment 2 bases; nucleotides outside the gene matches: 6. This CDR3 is CASSLALRGGAYEQYF. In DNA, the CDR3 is TGTGCCAGCAGCTTGGCCCTTCGCGGGGGGGCCTACGAGCAGTACTTC.

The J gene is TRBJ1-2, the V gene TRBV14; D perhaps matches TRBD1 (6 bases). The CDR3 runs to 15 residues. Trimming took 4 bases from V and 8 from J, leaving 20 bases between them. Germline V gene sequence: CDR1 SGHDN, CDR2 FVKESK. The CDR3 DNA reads TGTGCCAGCAGCCCATACGGGAGGGAACAGGGAGGCTACACCTTC. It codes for CASSPYGREQGGYTF.

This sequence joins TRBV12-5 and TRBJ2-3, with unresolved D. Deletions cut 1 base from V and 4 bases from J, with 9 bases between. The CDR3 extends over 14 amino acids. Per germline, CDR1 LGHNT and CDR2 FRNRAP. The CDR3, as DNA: TGTGCTAGTGGTTTGGCCCAGAGCGCAGATACGCAGTATTTT. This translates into CASGLAQSADTQYF.

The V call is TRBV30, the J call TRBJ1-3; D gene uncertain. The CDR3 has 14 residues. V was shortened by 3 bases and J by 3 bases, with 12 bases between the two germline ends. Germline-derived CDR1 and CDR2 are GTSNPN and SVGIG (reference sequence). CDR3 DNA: TGTGCCTGGAGGGGGAGGGAGTATGGAAACACCATATATTTT. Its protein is CAWRGREYGNTIYF.

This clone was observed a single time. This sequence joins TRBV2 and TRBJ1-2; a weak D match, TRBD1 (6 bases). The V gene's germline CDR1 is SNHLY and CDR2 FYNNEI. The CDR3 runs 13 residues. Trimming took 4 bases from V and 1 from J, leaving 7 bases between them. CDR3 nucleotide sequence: TGTGCCAGCAGTGCGGACAGTAACTATGGCTACACCTTC. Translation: CASSADSNYGYTF.

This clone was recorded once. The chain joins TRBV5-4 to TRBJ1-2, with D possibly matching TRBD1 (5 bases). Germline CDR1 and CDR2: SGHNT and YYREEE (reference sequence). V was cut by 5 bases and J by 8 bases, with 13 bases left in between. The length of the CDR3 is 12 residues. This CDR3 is CASRLHTGGYTF. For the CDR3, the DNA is TGTGCCAGCAGACTACATACAGGAGGCTACACCTTC.

The CDR3 here is CASSLDGSSGANVLTF. The CDR3 DNA sequence: TGTGCCAGCAGCTTGGACGGGAGCTCTGGGGCCAACGTCCTGACTTTC. This chain links TRBV7-2 with TRBJ2-6, with D possibly matching TRBD2 (6 bases). CDR1 SGHTA and CDR2 FQGNSA come from the germline V gene. V was cut by 3 bases and J by 0 bases, with 9 bases left in between. CDR3 size: 16 residues.

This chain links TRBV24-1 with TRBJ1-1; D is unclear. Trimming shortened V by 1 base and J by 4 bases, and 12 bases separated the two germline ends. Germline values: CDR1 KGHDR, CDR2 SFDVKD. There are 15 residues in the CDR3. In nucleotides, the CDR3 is TGTGCCACCAGTGATTTCGGCTCGGAGGGCACTGAAGCTTTCTTT. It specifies CATSDFGSEGTEAFF.

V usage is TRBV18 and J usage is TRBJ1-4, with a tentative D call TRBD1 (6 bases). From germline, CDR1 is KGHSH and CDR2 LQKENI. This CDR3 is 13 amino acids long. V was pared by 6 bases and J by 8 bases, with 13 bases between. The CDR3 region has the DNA TGTGCCAGCTCTCCCGGACAGTCGGAAAAACTGTTTTTT. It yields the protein CASSPGQSEKLFF.

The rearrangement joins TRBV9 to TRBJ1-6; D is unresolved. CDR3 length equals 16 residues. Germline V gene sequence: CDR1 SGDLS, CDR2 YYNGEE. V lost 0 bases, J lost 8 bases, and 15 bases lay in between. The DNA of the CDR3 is TGTGCCAGCAGCGTAGGGAGCCCCCTCACACATTCACCCCTCCACTTT. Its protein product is CASSVGSPLTHSPLHF. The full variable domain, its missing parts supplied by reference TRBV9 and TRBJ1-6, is DSGVTQTPKHLITATGQRVTLRCSPRSGDLSVYWYQQSLDQGLQFLIQYYNGEERAKGNILERFSAQQFPDLHSELNLSSLELGDSALYFCASSVGSPLTHSPLHFGNGTRLTVT.

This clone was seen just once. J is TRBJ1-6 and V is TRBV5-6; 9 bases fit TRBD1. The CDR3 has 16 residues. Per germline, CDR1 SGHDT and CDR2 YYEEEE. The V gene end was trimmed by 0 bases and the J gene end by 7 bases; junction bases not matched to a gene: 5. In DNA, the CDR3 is TGTGCCAGCAGCTTGGAGGGGACAGGGTGGAATTCACCCCTCCACTTT. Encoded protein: CASSLEGTGWNSPLHF.

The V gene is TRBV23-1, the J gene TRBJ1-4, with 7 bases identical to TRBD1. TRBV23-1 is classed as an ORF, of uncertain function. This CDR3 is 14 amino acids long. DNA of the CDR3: TGCGATGAATGGGTAGGGGGCAATAATGAAAAACTGTTTTTT. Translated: CDEWVGGNNEKLFF.

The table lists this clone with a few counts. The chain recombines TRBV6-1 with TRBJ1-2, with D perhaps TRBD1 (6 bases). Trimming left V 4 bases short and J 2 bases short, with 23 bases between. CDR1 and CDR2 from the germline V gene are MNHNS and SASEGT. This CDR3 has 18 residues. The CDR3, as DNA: TGTGCCAGCAGTGTAACTACAGGGTGGAACTTACGGAACTATGGCTACACCTTC. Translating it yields CASSVTTGWNLRNYGYTF.

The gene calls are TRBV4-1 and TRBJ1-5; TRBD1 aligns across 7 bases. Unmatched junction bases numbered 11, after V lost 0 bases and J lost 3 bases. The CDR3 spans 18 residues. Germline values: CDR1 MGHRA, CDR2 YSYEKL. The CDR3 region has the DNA TGCGCCAGCAGCCAAGACCCCCCCCAGACAGGGATCAATCAGCCCCAGCATTTT. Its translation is CASSQDPPQTGINQPQHF.

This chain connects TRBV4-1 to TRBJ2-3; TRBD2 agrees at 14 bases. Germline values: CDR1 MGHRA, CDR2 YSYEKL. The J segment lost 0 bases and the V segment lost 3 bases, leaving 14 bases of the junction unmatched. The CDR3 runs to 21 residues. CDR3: CASSQAWTSGGIPASTDTQYF. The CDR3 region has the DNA TGCGCCAGCAGCCAGGCCTGGACTAGCGGGGGGATACCGGCTAGCACAGATACGCAGTATTTT.